A single sample is the source of the 26 T cell receptor beta chains below, sequenced in a study of blood T cell repertoires in COVID-19. TCRdb keeps only in-frame clones here, not all; method: immunoSEQ multiplex PCR. Counted here are about 150,000 clones, approximately 80% occurring once; the ten biggest clones make up roughly 0.58%. Sequencing used peripheral blood. These receptors were collected from a man aged 55 to 70 with acute or convalescent COVID-19.

This sequence joins TRBV6-5 and TRBJ2-1, with 14 bases fitting TRBD2. The CDR3 has 14 residues. Germline loops: CDR1 MNHEY, CDR2 SVGAGI. V shed 7 bases and J 9 bases; nucleotides not matched to a gene: 5. CDR3 amino acids: CASIRLAGGREQFF. As DNA, the CDR3 is TGTGCCAGCATTCGACTAGCGGGGGGGCGTGAGCAGTTCTTC.

The CDR3 region has the DNA TGTGCCAGCAGTGAAGAAGGGGGGGCGCAGGGGTCGGAGTACTTC. Its translation: CASSEEGGAQGSEYF. This rearrangement joins TRBV6-1 to TRBJ2-5; D possibly corresponds to TRBD2 (7 bases). V was pared by 1 base and J by 12 bases, with 21 bases between. Germline V gene sequence: CDR1 MNHNS, CDR2 SASEGT. This CDR3 comprises 15 residues.

With respect to this clone: The junction differs from germline at one of its ends, possibly a read error. The same CDR3 also results from other DNA sequences found in this sample. This chain connects TRBV10-3 to TRBJ2-1, with 7 bases that match TRBD1. From germline, CDR1 is ENHRY and CDR2 SYGVKD. There are 14 residues in the CDR3. CDR3 nucleotides: TGTGCCATTAGTGAGCCAGGGGGAAGCAATGAGCAGTTCTTC. It encodes CAISEPGGSNEQFF.

This clone showed up just a few times. Other nucleotide sequences in the sample specify the same CDR3. V and J are TRBV28 and TRBJ1-5; tentative D call: TRBD1 (5 bases). The V gene's germline CDR1 is MDHEN and CDR2 SYDVKM. The CDR3 extends over 14 amino acids. V was cut by 2 bases and J by 4 bases, with 9 bases left in between. CDR3 bases: TGTGCCAGCAGTTTAGTGGGGGGAAATCAGCCCCAGCATTTT. This gives the protein CASSLVGGNQPQHF.

The gene calls are TRBV7-2 and TRBJ1-4; D is uncertain. V was clipped by 3 bases and J by 5 bases, with 13 bases between them. Germline V gives CDR1 SGHTA, CDR2 FQGNSA. CDR3 length: 15 amino acids. The CDR3 DNA sequence: TGTGCCAGCAGCTTCGGTCTGGGAGGGAATGAAAAACTGTTTTTT. As protein: CASSFGLGGNEKLFF.

The chain is built from TRBV4-3 and TRBJ1-2, with 7 bases matching TRBD1. CDR1 and CDR2 (germline): LGHNA, YSLEER. The CDR3 runs to 15 residues. J lost 3 bases, V lost 3 bases, and 7 bases had no gene match. The DNA for the CDR3 is TGCGCCAGCAGCCAGGATGGACAGGACCACTATGGCTACACCTTC. This translates into CASSQDGQDHYGYTF.

V is TRBV15 and J is TRBJ1-2; a possible D gene is TRBD1 (6 bases). Per the germline V gene, CDR1 is LNHNV and CDR2 is YYDKDF (reference sequence). With 1 base removed from V and 2 bases from J, the gap between germline ends came to 11 bases. CDR3 length equals 15 residues. The CDR3 DNA follows: TGTGCCACCAGCAGAGCGGGCAGGGGAAACTATGGCTACACCTTC. This translates into CATSRAGRGNYGYTF.

In its sample, this clone was seen once. The chain employs TRBV6-5 and TRBJ2-7, with a possible D match to TRBD2 (6 bases). Trimming removed 2 bases from V and 3 bases from J, with 8 bases in between. Germline lookup yields CDR1 MNHEY and CDR2 SVGAGI. This CDR3 is built from 13 residues. CDR3 nucleotides: TGTGCCAGCAGTTACGGGAGGTTCTACGAGCAGTACTTC. It is translated as CASSYGRFYEQYF.

The gene calls are TRBV28 and TRBJ2-7; TRBD2 agrees at 11 bases. The CDR3 is made up of 15 amino acids. Germline loops: CDR1 MDHEN, CDR2 SYDVKM. With 5 bases clipped from V and 0 bases from J, the junction kept 3 bases outside the gene matches. CDR3 in amino acids: CASSASGGISYEQYF. CDR3 DNA: TGTGCCAGCAGTGCTAGCGGGGGGATCTCCTACGAGCAGTACTTC.

The V call is TRBV11-3, the J call TRBJ2-7; 14 bases fit TRBD2. The V and J ends lost 0 bases and 5 bases, in that order; junction bases with no gene match: 0. The CDR3 length is 15 residues. Germline CDR1 and CDR2: SGHNT and YENEEA. CDR3 loop: CASSLEGLAGDEQYF. CDR3 sequence (DNA): TGTGCCAGCAGCTTAGAGGGACTAGCGGGAGACGAGCAGTACTTC.

This chain connects TRBV3-1 (or the pseudogene TRBV3-2) to TRBJ2-7, with 8 bases identical to TRBD2. Germline V gene data show CDR1 as LGHDT and CDR2 as YNNKEL (reference sequence). CDR3 length equals 15 residues. V lost 3 bases and J lost 3; bases outside the gene matches: 7. DNA for the CDR3: TGTGCCAGCAGCCAGGGACTAGAGGTGCTCTACGAGCAGTACTTC. Protein sequence: CASSQGLEVLYEQYF.

The table lists this clone with a few counts. V and J are TRBV9 and TRBJ1-2, with 8 bases matching TRBD1. The trim removed 0 bases at V and 4 bases at J, leaving 2 bases unmatched. Germline V gene data show CDR1 as SGDLS and CDR2 as YYNGEE. This CDR3 region has 14 residues. CDR3 nucleotide sequence: TGTGCCAGCAGCGTAGGACAGGGGAGCTATGGCTACACCTTC. Residues: CASSVGQGSYGYTF.

The genes are TRBV6-5 and TRBJ1-5, with 7 bases fitting TRBD1. Germline V gene lookup returns CDR1 MNHEY and CDR2 SVGAGI. This CDR3 spans 15 amino acids. J gave up 9 bases and V 2 bases, and 10 bases lay outside the gene matches. The CDR3 loop is CASSYTTGAFSPQHF. CDR3 in DNA: TGTGCCAGCAGTTACACCACAGGGGCCTTCTCGCCCCAGCATTTT.

The chain combines TRBV7-2 with TRBJ2-2; tentative D call: TRBD2 (5 bases). Germline CDR1 reads SGHTA; CDR2 reads FQGNSA. The CDR3 loop spans 15 amino acids. V was pared by 4 bases and J by 6 bases, with 15 bases between. The CDR3: CASSSLGPGAGELFF. The DNA for the CDR3 is TGTGCCAGCAGCTCACTAGGCCCCGGGGCCGGGGAGCTGTTTTTT.

For this clone: This same CDR3 is encoded by further DNA sequences in the sample. The gene calls are TRBV2 and TRBJ1-1; D call uncertain. There are 13 residues in the CDR3. CDR1 and CDR2 from the germline V gene are SNHLY and FYNNEI. V lost 6 bases, J lost 1 base, and 9 bases lay in between. The CDR3 spells CASSARGNTEAFF. The CDR3 DNA reads TGTGCCAGCAGCGCCCGGGGGAACACTGAAGCTTTCTTT.

V is TRBV28 and J is TRBJ1-2; D remains unclear. The CDR3 is 14 residues long. The V gene's germline CDR1 is MDHEN and CDR2 SYDVKM. Trimming stripped 5 bases from V and 1 base from J, with 11 bases between. For the CDR3, the DNA is TGTGCCAGCAGTCCGCTAGGAGGTAACTATGGCTACACCTTC. This gives the protein CASSPLGGNYGYTF.

This chain joins TRBV6-2 or TRBV6-3 and TRBJ1-1; 10 nucleotides line up with TRBD1. V lost 2 bases and J lost 3; bases outside the gene matches: 6. Germline assignment: CDR1 MNHEY and CDR2 SVGEGT. The CDR3 consists of 16 residues. In DNA, the CDR3 is TGTGCCAGCAGTTACGGCGGGACAGGGGCCTACACTGAAGCTTTCTTT. Its translation is CASSYGGTGAYTEAFF.

This chain connects TRBV7-2 to TRBJ2-1; 7 bases are a match to TRBD2. J lost 7 bases, V lost 2 bases, and 2 bases had no gene match. Germline V CDR1 and CDR2: SGHTA, FQGNSA. The CDR3 runs to 13 residues. As DNA, the CDR3 is TGTGCCAGCAGCTTAAGCGGGAAGAATGAGCAGTTCTTC. Protein: CASSLSGKNEQFF.

DNA for the CDR3: TGTGCCAGCAGTTCCAACAGGGGGCGAGTGGGCTACACCTTC. Translated: CASSSNRGRVGYTF. The chain has TRBV6-6 and TRBJ1-2; TRBD1 matches 9 bases. CDR1 is MNHNY, CDR2 SVGAGI, per germline (reference sequence). Trimming cost V 4 bases and J 8 bases; bases outside gene matches: 8. This CDR3 spans 14 amino acids.

V usage is TRBV7-6 and J usage is TRBJ2-3; 13 bases are shared with TRBD2. Germline lookup yields CDR1 SGHVS and CDR2 FNYEAQ. Unmatched junction bases numbered 4, after V lost 4 bases and J lost 0 bases. The CDR3 runs to 17 residues. The CDR3 DNA reads as TGTGCCAGCAGCTCGGGACTAGCGGGGACTAGCACAGATACGCAGTATTTT. Translation gives CASSSGLAGTSTDTQYF.

This clone occurred a few times. The CDR3 sequence: CASSGLQGAILRNTGELFF. Written as DNA, the CDR3 is TGTGCCAGCAGCGGATTACAGGGGGCGATCTTACGAAACACCGGGGAGCTGTTTTTT. The J gene is TRBJ2-2, the V gene TRBV7-9, with 9 positions matching TRBD1. The CDR3 loop spans 19 amino acids. The V gene's germline CDR1 is SEHNR and CDR2 FQNEAQ (reference sequence). With 5 bases clipped from V and 2 bases from J, the junction kept 15 bases outside the gene matches. Filled out from reference TRBV7-9 and TRBJ2-2, the complete variable domain reads DTGVSQNPRHKITKRGQNVTFRCDPISEHNRLYWYRQTLGQGPEFLTYFQNEAQLEKSRLLSDRFSAERPKGSFSTLEIQRTEQGDSAMYLCASSGLQGAILRNTGELFFGEGSRLTVL.

This chain connects TRBV9 to TRBJ2-7, with 9 bases fitting TRBD1. CDR3 length: 17 amino acids. CDR1 is SGDLS, CDR2 YYNGEE, per germline. With 3 bases clipped from V and 3 bases from J, the junction kept 13 bases outside the gene matches. The CDR3 coding sequence is TGTGCCAGCAGCGCAACCGGGACAGGGACGGGCCGCTACGAGCAGTACTTC. It encodes CASSATGTGTGRYEQYF.

The chain combines TRBV19 with TRBJ2-5; D is ambiguous. V lost 6 bases, J lost 6 bases, and 17 bases lay in between. Germline lookup yields CDR1 LNHDA and CDR2 SQIVND (reference sequence). This CDR3 spans 14 amino acids. The CDR3 bases are TGTGCCAGTAGGGAAGCGACGAGCCGTAAGACCCAGTACTTC. Amino acid sequence: CASREATSRKTQYF. Full variable domain (missing parts from reference TRBV19 and TRBJ2-5): DGGITQSPKYLFRKEGQNVTLSCEQNLNHDAMYWYRQDPGQGLRLIYYSQIVNDFQKGDIAEGYSVSREKKESFPLTVTSAQKNPTAFYLCASREATSRKTQYFGPGTRLLVL.

CDR3 amino acids: CASSPTNSNQPQHF. The DNA of the CDR3 is TGTGCCAGCAGCCCCACAAATAGCAATCAGCCCCAGCATTTT. The chain uses TRBV6-6 and TRBJ1-5, with D unclear. Between the trimmed V and J ends, which lost 6 bases and 0 bases, there was a span of 9 bases. This CDR3 has 14 amino acids. Germline CDR1 reads MNHNY; CDR2 reads SVGAGI (reference sequence).

The rearrangement links TRBV13 to TRBJ2-1; 9 bases are shared with TRBD2. J lost 7 bases, V lost 3 bases, and 7 bases had no gene match. Germline CDR1 reads PRHDT; CDR2 reads FYEKMQ (reference sequence). This CDR3 is 15 amino acids long. The CDR3 DNA reads as TGTGCCAGCAGCTTGTTAGCGGGAGATAGGAATGAGCAGTTCTTC. This gives the protein CASSLLAGDRNEQFF.

The sample holds one count of this clone. This chain connects TRBV10-3 to TRBJ1-2, with no clear D. Germline V gives CDR1 ENHRY, CDR2 SYGVKD. Trimming pared 2 bases from V and 4 bases from J, leaving 5 bases between. The CDR3 is 12 amino acids. The CDR3 region has the DNA TGTGCCATCAGTGAGAACACCTATGGCTACACCTTC. Translated: CAISENTYGYTF.